This T cell receptor beta chain was profiled in a study of cytomegalovirus exposure and HLA in healthy donors. Germline loops: CDR1 SGHTA, CDR2 FQGNSA. V was pared by 4 bases and J by 0 bases, with 8 bases of the junction left unmatched. The CDR3 is 18 amino acids. Points on this clone: Its matching antigen is unknown.

PCR employed 60 Vbeta and 13 Jbeta primers. Authors' methods: It was a later analysis that counted tens of millions of unique TCR beta chains, of which roughly 11 million were shared. The assay was immunoSEQ multiplex PCR, and TCRdb's table has in-frame clones only and misses some. That table is the source of V, J and clone size, and D and trimming were worked out from the DNA. The repertoire table contains around 40,000 clones. Findings and limits, study-wide: In vitro testing confirmed a few CMV-associated chains as specific for CMV antigens.

Sequenced material: PBMCs. The sequence came from a man in his thirties or forties in good health and CMV-seronegative. The chain has TRBV7-2 and TRBJ2-1; 11 bases agree with TRBD2. CDR3 in amino acids: CASSWVASGGSSYNEQFF. In nucleotides, the CDR3 is TGTGCCAGCAGCTGGGTAGCTAGCGGGGGGTCCTCCTACAATGAGCAGTTCTTC.